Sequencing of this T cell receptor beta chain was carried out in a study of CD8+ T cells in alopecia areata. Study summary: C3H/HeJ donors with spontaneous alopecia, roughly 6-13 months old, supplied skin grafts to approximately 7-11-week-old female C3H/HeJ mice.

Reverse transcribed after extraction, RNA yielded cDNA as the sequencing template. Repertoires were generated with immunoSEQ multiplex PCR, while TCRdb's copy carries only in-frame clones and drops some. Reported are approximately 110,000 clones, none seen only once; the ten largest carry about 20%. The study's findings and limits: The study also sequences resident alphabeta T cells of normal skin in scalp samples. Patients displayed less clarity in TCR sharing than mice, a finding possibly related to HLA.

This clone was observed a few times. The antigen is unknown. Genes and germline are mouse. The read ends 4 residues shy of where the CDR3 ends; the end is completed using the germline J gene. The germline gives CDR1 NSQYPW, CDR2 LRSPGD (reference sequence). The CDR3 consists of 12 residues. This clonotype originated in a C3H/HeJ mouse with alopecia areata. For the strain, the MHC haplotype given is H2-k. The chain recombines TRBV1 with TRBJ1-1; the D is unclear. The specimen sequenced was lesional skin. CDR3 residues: CTCSPRQTEVFF. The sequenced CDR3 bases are TGCACCTGCAGTCCCAGACAAACA.